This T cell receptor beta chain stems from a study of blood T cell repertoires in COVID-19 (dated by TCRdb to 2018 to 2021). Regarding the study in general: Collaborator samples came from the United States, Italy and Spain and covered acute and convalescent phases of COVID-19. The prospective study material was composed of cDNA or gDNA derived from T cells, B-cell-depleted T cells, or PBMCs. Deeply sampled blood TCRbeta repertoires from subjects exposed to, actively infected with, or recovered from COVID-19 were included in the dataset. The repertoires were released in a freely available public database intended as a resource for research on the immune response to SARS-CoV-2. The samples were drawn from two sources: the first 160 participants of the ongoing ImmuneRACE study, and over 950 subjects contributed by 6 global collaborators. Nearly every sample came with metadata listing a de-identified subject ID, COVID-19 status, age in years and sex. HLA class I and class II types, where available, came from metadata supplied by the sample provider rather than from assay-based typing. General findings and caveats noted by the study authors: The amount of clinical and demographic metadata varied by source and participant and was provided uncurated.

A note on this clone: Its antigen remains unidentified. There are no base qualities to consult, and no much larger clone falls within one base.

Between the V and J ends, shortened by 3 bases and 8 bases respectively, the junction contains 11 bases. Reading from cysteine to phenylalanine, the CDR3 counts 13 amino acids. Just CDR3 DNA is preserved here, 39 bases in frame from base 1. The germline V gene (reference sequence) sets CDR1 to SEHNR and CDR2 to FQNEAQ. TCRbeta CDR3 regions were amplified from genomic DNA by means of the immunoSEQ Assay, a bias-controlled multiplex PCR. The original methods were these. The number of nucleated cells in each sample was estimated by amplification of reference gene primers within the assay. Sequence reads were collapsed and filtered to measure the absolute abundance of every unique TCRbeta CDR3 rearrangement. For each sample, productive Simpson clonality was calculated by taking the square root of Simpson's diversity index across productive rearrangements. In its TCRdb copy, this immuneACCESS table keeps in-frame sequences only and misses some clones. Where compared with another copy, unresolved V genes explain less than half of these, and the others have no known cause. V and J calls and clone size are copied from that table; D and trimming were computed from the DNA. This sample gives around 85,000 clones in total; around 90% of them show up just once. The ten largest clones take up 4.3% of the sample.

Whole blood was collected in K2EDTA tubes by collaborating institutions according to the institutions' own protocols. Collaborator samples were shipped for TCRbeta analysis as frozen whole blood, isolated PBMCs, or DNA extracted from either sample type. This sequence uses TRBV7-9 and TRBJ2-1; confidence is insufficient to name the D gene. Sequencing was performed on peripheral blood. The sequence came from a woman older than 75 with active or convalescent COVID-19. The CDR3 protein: CASSFPPEDEQFF. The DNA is TGTGCCAGCAGCTTCCCCCCTGAGGATGAGCAGTTCTTC.